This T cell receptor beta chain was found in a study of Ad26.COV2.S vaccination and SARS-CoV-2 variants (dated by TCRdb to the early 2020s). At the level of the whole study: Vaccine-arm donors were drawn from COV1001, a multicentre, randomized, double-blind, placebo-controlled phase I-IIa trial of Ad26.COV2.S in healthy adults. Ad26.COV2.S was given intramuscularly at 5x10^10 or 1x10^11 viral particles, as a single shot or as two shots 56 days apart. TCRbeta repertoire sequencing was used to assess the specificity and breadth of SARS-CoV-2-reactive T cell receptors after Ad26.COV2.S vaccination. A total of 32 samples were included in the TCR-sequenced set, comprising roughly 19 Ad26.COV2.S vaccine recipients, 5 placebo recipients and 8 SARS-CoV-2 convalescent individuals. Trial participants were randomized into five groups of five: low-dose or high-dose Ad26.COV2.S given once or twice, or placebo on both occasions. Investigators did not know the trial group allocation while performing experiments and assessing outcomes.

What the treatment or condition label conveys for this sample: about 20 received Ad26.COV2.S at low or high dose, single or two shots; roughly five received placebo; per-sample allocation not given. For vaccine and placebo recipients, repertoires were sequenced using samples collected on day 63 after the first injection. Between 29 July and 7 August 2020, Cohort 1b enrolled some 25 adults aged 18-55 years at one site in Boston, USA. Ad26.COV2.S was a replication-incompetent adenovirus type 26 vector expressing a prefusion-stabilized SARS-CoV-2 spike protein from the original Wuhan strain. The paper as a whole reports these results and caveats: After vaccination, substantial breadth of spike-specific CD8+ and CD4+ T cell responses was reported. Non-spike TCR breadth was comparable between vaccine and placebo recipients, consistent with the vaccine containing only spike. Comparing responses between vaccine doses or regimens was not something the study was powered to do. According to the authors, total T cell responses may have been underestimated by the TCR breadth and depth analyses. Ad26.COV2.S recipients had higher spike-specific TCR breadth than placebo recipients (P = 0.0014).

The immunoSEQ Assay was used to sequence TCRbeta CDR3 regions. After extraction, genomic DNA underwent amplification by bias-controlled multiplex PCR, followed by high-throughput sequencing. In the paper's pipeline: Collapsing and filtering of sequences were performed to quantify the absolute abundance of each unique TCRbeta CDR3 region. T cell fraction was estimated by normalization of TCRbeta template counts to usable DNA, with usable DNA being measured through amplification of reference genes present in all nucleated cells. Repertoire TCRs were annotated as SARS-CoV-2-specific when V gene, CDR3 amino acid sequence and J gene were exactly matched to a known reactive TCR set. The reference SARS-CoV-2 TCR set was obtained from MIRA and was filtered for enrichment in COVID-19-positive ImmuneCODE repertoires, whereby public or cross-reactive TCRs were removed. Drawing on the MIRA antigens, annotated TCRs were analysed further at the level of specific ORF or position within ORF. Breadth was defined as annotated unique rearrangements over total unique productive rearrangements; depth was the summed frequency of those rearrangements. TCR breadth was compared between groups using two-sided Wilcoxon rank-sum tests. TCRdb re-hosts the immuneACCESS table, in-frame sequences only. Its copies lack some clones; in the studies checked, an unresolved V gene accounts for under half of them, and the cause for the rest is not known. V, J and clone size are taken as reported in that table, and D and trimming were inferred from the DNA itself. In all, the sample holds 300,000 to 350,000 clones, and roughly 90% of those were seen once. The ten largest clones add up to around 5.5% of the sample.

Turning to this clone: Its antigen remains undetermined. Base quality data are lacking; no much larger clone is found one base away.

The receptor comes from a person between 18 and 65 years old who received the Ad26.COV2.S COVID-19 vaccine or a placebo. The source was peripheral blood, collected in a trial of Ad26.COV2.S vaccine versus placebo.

The CDR3 is CASSPLGTGVGAFF. In nucleotides, the sequence is TGTGCCAGCAGCCCACTAGGGACAGGTGTCGGAGCTTTCTTT. The receptor chain draws on TRBV14 and TRBJ1-1; 8 bases in the junction line up with TRBD1. The CDR1 and CDR2 encoded by the germline V gene are SGHDN and FVKESK. From the cysteine up to the phenylalanine, the CDR3 has a length of 14 residues. Only the CDR3 part of the read is kept: 42 bases, read in frame from the first base. V has 4 bases trimmed and J has 10 bases trimmed; junction bases matching no gene number 11.